The present TCR beta chain was sequenced within a study of shared clonotypes between healthy human individuals. V was trimmed by 2 bases and J by 3 bases, leaving 14 bases between them. This CDR3 spans 15 amino acids. The germline V gene has CDR1 MNHEY and CDR2 SVGAGI. This clone was seen only once. Data came from immunoSEQ multiplex PCR; TCRdb stores just in-frame clones and leaves some out. Of more than 2 million clones in the sample, just under 95% were seen once. The naive CD8 fraction comprised CD45RO-negative cells positively selected for CCR7 and excluded terminally differentiated effector memory CD45RA+ cells.

The chain employs TRBV6-5 and TRBJ2-7; a possible D gene is TRBD1 (5 bases). The TCR originated in a man younger than 30 in good health. Some clones in this sample may be carry-over from other donors' samples. Sample: naive CD8+ T cells from PBMCs. The DNA of the CDR3 is TGTGCCAGCAGTTACGATGGGGCAGTCTACTACGAGCAGTACTTC. This encodes CASSYDGAVYYEQYF.